A single sample is the source of the 13 T cell receptor beta chains below, sequenced in a study of OX40 agonist ivuxolimab in advanced cancers. Data came from immunoSEQ multiplex PCR; TCRdb stores just in-frame clones and leaves some out. The sample contains fewer than 120,000 clones, 89% of which appear only once. The starting material was CD4+ or CD8+ T cells sorted from blood, obtained in a trial of the OX40 agonist ivuxolimab. The receptor source for this set is an adult with an advanced solid tumor such as melanoma, head and neck, liver or kidney cancer.

This chain joins TRBV6-1 and TRBJ2-1; 8 nucleotides agree with TRBD2. Germline-derived CDR1 and CDR2 are MNHNS and SASEGT. J was trimmed by 6 bases and V by 4 bases; bases with no gene match: 8. The CDR3 runs 15 residues. In DNA form, the CDR3 reads TGTGCCAGCAGTGTACCAGCGGGAGCCCTCAATGAGCAGTTCTTC. This gives the protein CASSVPAGALNEQFF.

The chain recombines TRBV15 with TRBJ2-1, with D unresolved. The CDR3 sequence is 15 residues long. In germline, CDR1 is LNHNV, CDR2 YYDKDF (reference sequence). Trimming removed 0 bases from V and 8 bases from J, with 14 bases in between. CDR3 DNA sequence: TGTGCCACCAGCAGAGATGGGGTGGAAGGGCATGAGCAGTTCTTC. The encoded protein is CATSRDGVEGHEQFF.

The genes are TRBV30 and TRBJ1-6, with no clear D. The CDR3 contains 13 residues. V gave up 7 bases and J gave up 6 bases, with 13 bases separating them. Germline V gene lookup returns CDR1 GTSNPN and CDR2 SVGIG (reference sequence). The CDR3 here is CALQGPGNSPLHF. The CDR3 DNA sequence: TGTGCCTTACAAGGCCCCGGTAATTCACCCCTCCACTTT. Combining the CDR3 with reference TRBV30 and TRBJ1-6 gives the whole variable domain SQTIHQWPATLVQPVGSPLSLECTVEGTSNPNLYWYRQAAGRGLQLLFYSVGIGQISSEVPQNLSASRPQDRQFILSSKKLLLSDSGFYLCALQGPGNSPLHFGNGTRLTVT.

The V and J genes are TRBV6-5 and TRBJ1-3; TRBD1 might be the D (6 bases). Trimming removed 6 bases from V and 3 bases from J, with 6 bases in between. Looked up from germline, CDR1 is MNHEY and CDR2 is SVGAGI. This CDR3 has 12 amino acids. CDR3 protein: CASRDSGNTIYF. The CDR3 nucleotides are TGTGCCAGCAGGGACAGTGGAAACACCATATATTTT.

The chain couples TRBV11-3 to TRBJ1-1; the D is unclear. CDR3 length equals 13 residues. Germline-derived CDR1 and CDR2 are SGHNT and YENEEA. V lost 8 bases and J lost 0, with 10 bases in between. This CDR3 reads CASGRTVNTEAFF. CDR3 coding DNA: TGTGCCAGCGGTCGCACGGTGAACACTGAAGCTTTCTTT.

The chain recombines TRBV28 with TRBJ1-4, with 10 bases identical to TRBD1. This CDR3 contains 14 residues. V lost 10 bases to trimming and J lost 8 bases; unmatched junction nucleotides: 10. Germline CDR1 MDHEN, CDR2 SYDVKM. The CDR3: CAKSRDRGDEKLFF. The CDR3 DNA is TGTGCCAAGTCCCGGGACAGGGGCGACGAAAAACTGTTTTTT.

This clone was picked up one time. The chain is built from TRBV4-2 and TRBJ1-4; unclear D gene. The ends were cut back, 0 bases at V and 8 bases at J, with 7 bases in the middle. Germline V gene sequence: CDR1 LGHNA, CDR2 YNFKEQ. The CDR3 spans 13 residues. CDR3 bases: TGTGCCAGCAGCCAAGAGAGGAGGGAAAAACTGTTTTTT. Protein product: CASSQERREKLFF.

This chain uses TRBV5-1 with TRBJ2-5; no clear D gene. The CDR3 loop spans 13 amino acids. From germline, CDR1 is SGHRS and CDR2 YFSETQ. V lost 0 bases to trimming and J lost 1 base, with 4 bases between them. DNA of the CDR3: TGCGCCAGCAGCTTGGCGCCCCAAGAGACCCAGTACTTC. Amino acid sequence: CASSLAPQETQYF.

This chain links TRBV5-1 with TRBJ1-1; tentatively, D is TRBD1 (5 bases). This CDR3 has 16 amino acids. Looked up from germline, CDR1 is SGHRS and CDR2 is YFSETQ. The V and J ends lost 0 bases and 2 bases respectively, with 14 bases between them. The CDR3 region is CASSLVGLGGNTEAFF. The CDR3 DNA sequence: TGCGCCAGCAGCTTGGTAGGGCTCGGGGGTAACACTGAAGCTTTCTTT.

The chain has TRBV28 and TRBJ2-5, with D possibly being TRBD1 or TRBD2 (5 bases each). This CDR3 contains 12 residues. V lost 4 bases and J lost 2, with 5 bases in between. Germline CDR1 reads MDHEN; CDR2 reads SYDVKM. Written as DNA, the CDR3 is TGTGCCAGCAGTTGGGGGCAAGAGACCCAGTACTTC. This encodes CASSWGQETQYF.

The chain joins TRBV6-5 to TRBJ1-5; D gene ambiguous. Trimming stripped 4 bases from V and 4 bases from J, with 8 bases between. This CDR3 comprises 13 residues. Germline V CDR1 and CDR2: MNHEY, SVGAGI. The CDR3 protein is CASSSGGNQPQHF. As DNA, the CDR3 is TGTGCCAGCAGTTCAGGAGGAAATCAGCCCCAGCATTTT.

V is TRBV7-2 and J is TRBJ1-1, with TRBD1 as a possible D gene (5 bases). The CDR3 has 14 residues. From germline, CDR1 is SGHTA and CDR2 FQGNSA. Trimming left V 5 bases short and J 5 bases short, with 15 bases between. CDR3 nucleotides: TGTGCCAGCAGCCCATCCCGACAGACGACTGAAGCTTTCTTT. It is translated as CASSPSRQTTEAFF.

This chain uses TRBV30 with TRBJ1-3; D ambiguous. Germline loops: CDR1 GTSNPN, CDR2 SVGIG (reference sequence). The CDR3 contains 17 residues. The V gene lost 2 bases and the J gene lost 2 bases, with 19 bases spanning the gap. The CDR3 loop reads CAWSRDSIPGPGNTIYF. CDR3 bases: TGTGCCTGGAGTAGGGATTCCATCCCTGGCCCTGGAAACACCATATATTTT.